This entry lists 13 T cell receptor beta chains sequenced from one sample in a study of a mutant IDH1 vaccine in newly diagnosed glioma. Their cognate antigens are unknown. Assay: immunoSEQ multiplex PCR; the TCRdb copy retains only in-frame clones and omits some. Of 45,000 to 65,000 clones in the sample, roughly 82% are singletons; the top ten hold approximately 3.3%. Time point meaning: week 5, during vaccination. Every vaccine dose comprised 300 ug of mutant IDH1 20-mer peptide plus topical imiquimod. The sample here was PBMCs, taken from a glioma patient whose treatment included an IDH1 peptide vaccine. All receptors derive from a woman younger than 30 with glioma. Some clones in this sample may be carry-over from other donors' samples.

This CDR3 reads CASSPLSRVTEAFF. The CDR3 DNA reads TGTGCCAGCTCTCCTTTGTCCAGGGTAACTGAAGCTTTCTTT. V usage is TRBV18 and J usage is TRBJ1-1, with D perhaps matching TRBD1 (5 bases). CDR1 is KGHSH and CDR2 is LQKENI in the germline V gene. V lost 6 bases to trimming and J lost 5 bases, with 16 bases between them. The CDR3 covers 14 residues.

The CDR3 here is CASSLGTSGPNPGELFF. CDR3 bases: TGTGCCAGCAGCCTAGGGACTAGCGGTCCCAACCCCGGGGAGCTGTTTTTT. The gene calls are TRBV6-4 and TRBJ2-2, with 11 bases that match TRBD2. Trimming removed 6 bases from V and 6 bases from J; junction bases left unmatched: 12. Germline assignment: CDR1 MRHNA and CDR2 SNTAGT. CDR3 length: 17 amino acids.

This clone was detected only once. V is TRBV10-3 and J is TRBJ2-4, with no clear D. Germline values: CDR1 ENHRY, CDR2 SYGVKD. V was clipped by 0 bases and J by 7 bases, with 13 bases between them. The CDR3 consists of 15 residues. The CDR3 nucleotides read TGTGCCATCAGTGAGTCAGGCAGAGTATCGAACATTCAGTACTTC. Translated, it gives CAISESGRVSNIQYF.

This chain links TRBV27 with TRBJ1-1; TRBD1 aligns across 7 bases. The CDR3 is 15 amino acids. Germline values: CDR1 MNHEY, CDR2 SMNVEV (reference sequence). V shed 2 bases, J shed 0 bases, and the junction held 3 bases outside the gene matches. The CDR3 region has the DNA TGTGCCAGCAGTTTAACAGGGGCCTTGAACACTGAAGCTTTCTTT. Translation gives CASSLTGALNTEAFF.

This clone showed up just once. This chain connects TRBV2 to TRBJ2-5; D perhaps matches TRBD2 (6 bases). Between the trimmed V and J ends, which lost 6 bases and 2 bases, there was a span of 13 bases. The germline V gene encodes CDR1 SNHLY and CDR2 FYNNEI. The CDR3 sequence is 14 residues long. The CDR3 loop is CASRGGLAQETQYF. The DNA of the CDR3 is TGTGCCAGCAGGGGGGGACTCGCACAAGAGACCCAGTACTTC.

The chain recombines TRBV2 with TRBJ2-1; a weak D match, TRBD2 (6 bases). From germline, CDR1 is SNHLY and CDR2 FYNNEI. The CDR3 runs 17 residues. V was pared by 1 base and J by 6 bases, with 19 bases between. The CDR3 is CASSEGIGTYPSNEQFF. DNA of the CDR3: TGTGCCAGCAGTGAAGGTATAGGGACTTACCCCTCCAATGAGCAGTTCTTC.

This clone was detected a few times. CDR3 coding DNA: TGCGCCAGCAGCTTGGAGGGTCGGGGTGGCACAGATACGCAGTATTTT. Protein product: CASSLEGRGGTDTQYF. The chain combines TRBV5-1 with TRBJ2-3; tentative D call: TRBD2 (5 bases). The CDR3 length is 16 residues. Germline values: CDR1 SGHRS, CDR2 YFSETQ. V was cut by 0 bases and J by 1 base, with 12 bases left in between.

This chain uses TRBV18 with TRBJ1-5, with TRBD1 matching 7 bases. Germline trimming cut 3 bases from V and 5 bases from J; bases unmatched to any gene: 4. This CDR3 contains 14 residues. The V gene's germline CDR1 is KGHSH and CDR2 LQKENI. CDR3: CASSPQGEDQPQHF. The CDR3 DNA reads TGTGCCAGCTCACCGCAGGGGGAGGATCAGCCCCAGCATTTT.

The rearrangement uses TRBV9 and TRBJ2-2; D is undetermined. The ends were cut back, 3 bases at V and 7 bases at J, with 1 base in the middle. The CDR3 sequence is 10 residues long. Looked up from germline, CDR1 is SGDLS and CDR2 is YYNGEE. As DNA, the CDR3 is TGTGCCAGCAGCGGCGGGGAGCTGTTTTTT. Its translation: CASSGGELFF. The full variable domain, completed using reference TRBV9 and TRBJ2-2, is DSGVTQTPKHLITATGQRVTLRCSPRSGDLSVYWYQQSLDQGLQFLIQYYNGEERAKGNILERFSAQQFPDLHSELNLSSLELGDSALYFCASSGGELFFGEGSRLTVL.

J is TRBJ2-7 and V is TRBV9, with 8 bases aligning to TRBD2. Germline V CDR1 and CDR2: SGDLS, YYNGEE. V lost 0 bases, J lost 6 bases, and 14 bases stayed unmatched. The CDR3 has 17 amino acids. CDR3 region: CASSVDIAGRQRGEQYF. The CDR3 coding sequence is TGTGCCAGCAGCGTAGACATAGCGGGGCGACAGAGGGGCGAGCAGTACTTC. The whole variable domain, filled in from reference TRBV9 and TRBJ2-7, reads DSGVTQTPKHLITATGQRVTLRCSPRSGDLSVYWYQQSLDQGLQFLIQYYNGEERAKGNILERFSAQQFPDLHSELNLSSLELGDSALYFCASSVDIAGRQRGEQYFGPGTRLTVT.

The V and J genes are TRBV7-9 and TRBJ2-2; perhaps TRBD2 as D (7 bases). The CDR3 has 13 amino acids. Trimming removed 8 bases at V and 6 bases at J, with 13 bases between. CDR1 is SEHNR, CDR2 FQNEAQ, per germline (reference sequence). The CDR3 nucleotides read TGTGCCAGCCCGCGGGGGCGCCCCGGGGAGCTGTTTTTT. Translation: CASPRGRPGELFF.

The rearrangement links TRBV2 to TRBJ1-2; possibly TRBD1 for D (5 bases). V lost 5 bases, J lost 3 bases, and 13 bases lay in between. This CDR3 has 14 amino acids. Germline V CDR1 and CDR2: SNHLY, FYNNEI. The chain's CDR3 is CASSPRRGDYGYTF. The CDR3 DNA reads TGTGCCAGCAGTCCCCGGAGAGGGGACTATGGCTACACCTTC.

The V gene is TRBV5-6, the J gene TRBJ1-1; 7 nucleotides agree with TRBD1. The CDR3 runs 12 residues. Trimming took 4 bases from V and 12 from J; bases not matched to a gene: 9. The germline gives CDR1 SGHDT, CDR2 YYEEEE. CDR3 DNA: TGTGCCAGCAGCCCACAAGGGGGCAGAACTTTCTTT. Translated: CASSPQGGRTFF.